This T cell receptor (beta chain) was sequenced for a study of T cell repertoires in cytomegalovirus infection. MiXCR was run by TCRdb on the reads, yielding one entry per CDR3 protein. The sample shows 200,000 to 300,000 distinct CDR3 sequences, roughly an eighth of them seen only once. Material for sequencing was PBMCs. This TCR was sampled from a human donor in good health (CMV status not recorded). Some clones in this sample may be carry-over from other donors' samples.

Written as DNA, the CDR3 is TGCAGTGCTACCAAACAGGGTAGAGAGACCCAGTACTTC. This encodes CSATKQGRETQYF. The chain combines TRBV20-1 with TRBJ2-5, with a possible D match to TRBD1 (6 bases). From germline, CDR1 is DFQATT and CDR2 SNEGSKA (reference sequence). The CDR3 totals 13 residues. The V end lost 4 bases, the J end lost 4 bases, and 13 bases lay between the germline ends.